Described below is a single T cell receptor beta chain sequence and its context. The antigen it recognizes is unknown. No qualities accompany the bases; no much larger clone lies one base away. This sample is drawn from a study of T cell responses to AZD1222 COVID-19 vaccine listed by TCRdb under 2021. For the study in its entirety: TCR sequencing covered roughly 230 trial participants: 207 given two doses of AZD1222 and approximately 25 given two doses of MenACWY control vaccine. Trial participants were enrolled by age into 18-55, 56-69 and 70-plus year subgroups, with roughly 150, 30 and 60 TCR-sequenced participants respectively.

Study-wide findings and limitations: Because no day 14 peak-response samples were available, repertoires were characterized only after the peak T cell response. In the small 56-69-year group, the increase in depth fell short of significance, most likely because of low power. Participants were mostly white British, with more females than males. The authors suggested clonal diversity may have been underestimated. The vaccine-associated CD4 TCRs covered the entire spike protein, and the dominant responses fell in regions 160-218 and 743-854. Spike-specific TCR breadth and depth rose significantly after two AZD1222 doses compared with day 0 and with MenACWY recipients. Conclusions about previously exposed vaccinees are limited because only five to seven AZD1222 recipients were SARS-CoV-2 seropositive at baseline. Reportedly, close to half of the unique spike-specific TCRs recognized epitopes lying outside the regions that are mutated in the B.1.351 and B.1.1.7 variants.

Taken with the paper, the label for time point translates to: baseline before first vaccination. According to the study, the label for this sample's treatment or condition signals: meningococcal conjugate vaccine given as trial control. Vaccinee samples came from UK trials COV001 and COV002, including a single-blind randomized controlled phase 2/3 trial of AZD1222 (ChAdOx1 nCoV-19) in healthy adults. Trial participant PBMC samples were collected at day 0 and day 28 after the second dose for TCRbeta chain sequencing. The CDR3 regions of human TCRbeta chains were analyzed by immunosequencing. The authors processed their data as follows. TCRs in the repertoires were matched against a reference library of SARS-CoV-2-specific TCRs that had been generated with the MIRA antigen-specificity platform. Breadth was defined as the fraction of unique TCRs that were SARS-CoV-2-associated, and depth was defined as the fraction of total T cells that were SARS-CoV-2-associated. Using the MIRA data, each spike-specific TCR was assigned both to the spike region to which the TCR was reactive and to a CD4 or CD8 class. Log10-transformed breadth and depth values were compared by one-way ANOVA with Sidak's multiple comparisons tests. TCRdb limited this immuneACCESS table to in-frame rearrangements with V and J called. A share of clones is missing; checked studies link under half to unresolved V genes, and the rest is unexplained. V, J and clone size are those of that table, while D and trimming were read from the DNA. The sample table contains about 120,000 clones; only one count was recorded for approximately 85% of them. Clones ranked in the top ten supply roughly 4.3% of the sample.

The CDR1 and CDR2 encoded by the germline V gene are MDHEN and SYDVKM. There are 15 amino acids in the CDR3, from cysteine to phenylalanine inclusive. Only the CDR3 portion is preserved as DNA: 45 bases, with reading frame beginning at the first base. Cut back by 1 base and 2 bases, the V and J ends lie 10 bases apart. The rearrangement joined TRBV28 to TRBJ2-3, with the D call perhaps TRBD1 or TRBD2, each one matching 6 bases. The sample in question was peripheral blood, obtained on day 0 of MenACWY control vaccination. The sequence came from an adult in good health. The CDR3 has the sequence CASSLYGGVTDTQYF. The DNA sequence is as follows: TGTGCCAGCAGTTTATACGGGGGCGTCACAGATACGCAGTATTTT.